This TCR beta chain was sequenced during a study of CD8 T cells in Susac syndrome (dated by TCRdb to between 2017 and 2020). In terms of the full investigation: Of the Susac syndrome patients who were sequenced, more than 5 had clinically active disease and eight were in clinical remission. Repertoire sequencing was used to test whether CD8+ T cell activation and differentiation in Susac syndrome was antigen driven. At blood withdrawal, Susac syndrome patients were therapy-naive, treated with corticosteroids (with IVIg additionally given to some), or treated with IVIg alone. Clonality of the CD8+ T cell repertoire was compared between more than 9 healthy donors, about 14 Susac syndrome patients and about 15 multiple sclerosis patients. On the study overall, not on this receptor specifically: CD8+ repertoires in Susac syndrome showed clonal expansion, which was highest in CD8+ TEMRA cells and was greater in clinically active patients than in remitting patients. Roughly 15 and five Susac-specific public clones were found in the total CD8+ and CD8+ TEMRA repertoires, respectively. The number of individuals in the TCR sequencing and HLA analysis was acknowledged as relatively small.

High-throughput TCR beta sequencing profiled peripheral blood CD8+ and CD4+ T cells from healthy donors, Susac syndrome patients and multiple sclerosis patients. Susac syndrome patients met recently defined diagnostic criteria for definite or probable disease. Bulk CD8+ and CD4+ T cells were purified by magnetic negative isolation, while CD8+ TEMRA cells were enriched using FACS. Blood was drawn into EDTA tubes, processed within 24 hours, and PBMCs were isolated by density gradient centrifugation. PBMCs intended for TCR sequencing were cryopreserved in liquid nitrogen and were subsequently thawed in a 37 degrees C water bath. The sorted or isolated CD4+, CD8+ and CD8+ TEMRA cells had a purity of 90% or higher. Concerning this clonotype itself: It lacks a known antigen. Base qualities were left out, and no much larger clone turns up one base away.

RNA was extracted using the RNeasy kit, and about 0.45 to 1 microgram was reverse transcribed with random hexamers. The immunoSEQ multiplex PCR assay, covering 54 Vbeta and 13 Jbeta segments, was used to amplify TCR beta CDR3 regions. To correct PCR amplification bias, a synthetic template baseline was used for both primer optimization and computational correction. Processing in the source paper ran as follows. Reads were assigned to V, D and J genes according to IMGT and analyzed in immunoSEQ Analyzer, with only productive sequences retained. To calculate clonality, Shannon entropy was normalized by log2 of the number of productive unique sequences and then subtracted from one. For each patient and control, public and private clones were evaluated within the 100 most prevalent clones. Susac-specific clones were defined as absent from healthy and MS cohorts, about 1,100 published viral clones and other ImmuneACCESS disease sequences. Starting from the raw public reads, TCRdb applied fastp trimming at Q25, assembled clones with MiXCR and retained in-frame beta chains. When rows share a CDR3 protein, they turn into one entry using the most common DNA and genes. For this entry, the V and J calls and clone size follow TCRdb and not the study's own pipeline. In all, the sample holds about 90,000 distinct CDR3 sequences, and 95% to 97% of those were seen once. Together, the top ten hold 0.62% of the sample.

The specimen was CD8+ T cells from PBMCs. This TCR came from a human donor with Susac syndrome.

The CDR3 is CSASGLAGHTQETQYF. The DNA sequence is as follows: TGCAGTGCTTCAGGACTAGCGGGGCACACACAAGAGACCCAGTACTTC. The chain couples TRBV20-1 to TRBJ2-5; TRBD2 aligns with 12 central bases. At the junction V is shortened by 5 bases and J by 2 bases; bases outside the gene matches: 9. The CDR3 starts with the cysteine, ends with the phenylalanine, and has 16 residues. Just CDR3 DNA is preserved here, 48 bases in frame from base 1. The germline V gene (reference sequence) sets CDR1 to DFQATT and CDR2 to SNEGSKA.